This T cell receptor (beta chain) appears in the sequencing data of a study of T cell responses to AZD1222 COVID-19 vaccine. Study-level points and caveats: The donors showed a predominance of white British ancestry and of females, with possible underestimation of clonal diversity. Spike-specific TCR breadth and depth went up after people got two AZD1222 doses.

Points on this clone: The antigen is not known.

Clones were read by immunoSEQ multiplex PCR, and TCRdb kept only the in-frame ones, dropping some. The repertoire has around 140,000 clones, about 86% of them found once; the top ten carry approximately 5.4%. The sequence was obtained from an adult who received the AZD1222 COVID-19 vaccine. The sample here was peripheral blood, taken 28 days after the second AZD1222 dose.

The CDR3 loop is CAWSVPSGNSETQYF. The DNA of the CDR3 is TGTGCCTGGAGTGTACCTAGCGGAAACTCAGAGACCCAGTACTTC. This chain connects TRBV30 to TRBJ2-5; 7 bases match TRBD2. The trim removed 0 bases at V and 4 bases at J, leaving 8 bases unmatched. CDR1 and CDR2 from the germline V gene are GTSNPN and SVGIG (reference sequence). This CDR3 comprises 15 residues. The complete variable domain, with remaining parts taken from reference TRBV30 and TRBJ2-5, reads SQTIHQWPATLVQPVGSPLSLECTVEGTSNPNLYWYRQAAGRGLQLLFYSVGIGQISSEVPQNLSASRPQDRQFILSSKKLLLSDSGFYLCAWSVPSGNSETQYFGPGTRLLVL.